These T cell receptor beta chains were read from a single sample in a study of cytomegalovirus exposure and HLA in healthy donors. Only in-frame clones appear in the TCRdb table, and some are missing; sequencing was by immunoSEQ multiplex PCR. The sample records 95,000 to 150,000 clones, around 74% being singletons. Sequencing was performed on PBMCs. These receptor sequences come from a man between 60 and 70 years old in good health and CMV-seropositive. The CDR3 runs from the conserved cysteine through the conserved F or W. The D gene is left open where the match is weak. The listing skips clone size in some rows; elsewhere it reads once, few, many or a size class.

clone_size: few
j_call: TRBJ2-3
v_call: TRBV19
d_call: TRBD2
cdr3_nt: TGTGCCAGTAGTCTACTAGCGGGAGGTTCCACAGATACGCAGTATTTT
cdr3_aa: CASSLLAGGSTDTQYF

clone_size: -
j_call: TRBJ1-1
v_call: TRBV11-2
d_call: TRBD1
cdr3_nt: TGTGCCAGCAGCTTAGATCAAGGACAGGGAAGAACTGAAGCTTTCTTT
cdr3_aa: CASSLDQGQGRTEAFF

clone_size: -
j_call: TRBJ2-1
v_call: TRBV19
d_call: -
cdr3_nt: TGTGCCAGCTCTTACCGGGACTTCTACAATGAGCAGTTCTTC
cdr3_aa: CASSYRDFYNEQFF

clone_size: few
j_call: TRBJ2-3
v_call: TRBV5-4
d_call: TRBD2
cdr3_nt: TGTGCCAGCAGCTTGGAGGGCCTAGCGGGGGTGGGGGGAGATACGCAGTATTTT
cdr3_aa: CASSLEGLAGVGGDTQYF

clone_size: few
j_call: TRBJ2-1
v_call: TRBV7-2
d_call: -
cdr3_nt: TGTGCCAGCAGCTGGTCCCGCCGGGAGCAGTTCTTC
cdr3_aa: CASSWSRREQFF

clone_size: -
j_call: TRBJ1-2
v_call: TRBV7-2
d_call: -
cdr3_nt: TGTGCCAGCAGCTGGGGGGGGGCGATCTATGGCTACACCTTC
cdr3_aa: CASSWGGAIYGYTF

clone_size: -
j_call: TRBJ2-7
v_call: TRBV2
d_call: TRBD2
cdr3_nt: TGTGCCAGCAGGCGGACTAGCGGGGGATACGAGCAGTACTTC
cdr3_aa: CASRRTSGGYEQYF

clone_size: -
j_call: TRBJ2-1
v_call: TRBV5-1
d_call: -
cdr3_nt: TGCGCCAGCAGCCCTGAATCTAGCAATGAGCAGTTCTTC
cdr3_aa: CASSPESSNEQFF

clone_size: -
j_call: TRBJ1-5
v_call: TRBV5-1
d_call: -
cdr3_nt: TGCGCCAGCAGCTTTGGTCCCCAGGGCAGGGGAGTCTATGATCGCTGTTTT
cdr3_aa: CASSFGPQGRGVYDRCF

clone_size: -
j_call: TRBJ2-4
v_call: TRBV6-7
d_call: -
cdr3_nt: TGTGCCGCCAATCTAAAAAACATTCAGTACTTC
cdr3_aa: CAANLKNIQYF

clone_size: -
j_call: TRBJ2-3
v_call: TRBV2
d_call: -
cdr3_nt: TGTGCCAGCAGCCCGTTTGAGGCCCCCACAGATACGCAGTATTTT
cdr3_aa: CASSPFEAPTDTQYF

clone_size: -
j_call: TRBJ1-2
v_call: TRBV15
d_call: -
cdr3_nt: TGTGCCACCAGCAGAGATTCCTATGGCAGCCCCGGGGGCTACACCTTC
cdr3_aa: CATSRDSYGSPGGYTF

clone_size: -
j_call: TRBJ2-1
v_call: TRBV28
d_call: TRBD2
cdr3_nt: TGTGCCAGCAGTTTCGGAGCGGGAGGGGGGAATGAGCAGTTCTTC
cdr3_aa: CASSFGAGGGNEQFF